This T cell receptor beta chain emerged from a study of T cell changes during pregnancy in multiple sclerosis. This CDR3 has 16 amino acids. Per the germline V gene, CDR1 is SGHKS and CDR2 is YYEKEE (reference sequence). J gave up 6 bases and V 0 bases, and 9 bases lay outside the gene matches. The repertoire was sequenced with immunoSEQ multiplex PCR; TCRdb's copy has only in-frame clones and lacks some. This table has 100,000 to 130,000 clones, 80% to 95% appearing once. The source material was peripheral blood, sampled in the third trimester of pregnancy. The TCR was taken from a female donor in good health, enrolled as a control in a pregnancy study. The chain combines TRBV5-5 with TRBJ1-2, with TRBD1 matching over 9 bases. The CDR3 DNA is TGTGCCAGCAGCTTGGAAGGACAGGGGTTTTTCGATGGCTACACCTTC. Translated, it gives CASSLEGQGFFDGYTF.